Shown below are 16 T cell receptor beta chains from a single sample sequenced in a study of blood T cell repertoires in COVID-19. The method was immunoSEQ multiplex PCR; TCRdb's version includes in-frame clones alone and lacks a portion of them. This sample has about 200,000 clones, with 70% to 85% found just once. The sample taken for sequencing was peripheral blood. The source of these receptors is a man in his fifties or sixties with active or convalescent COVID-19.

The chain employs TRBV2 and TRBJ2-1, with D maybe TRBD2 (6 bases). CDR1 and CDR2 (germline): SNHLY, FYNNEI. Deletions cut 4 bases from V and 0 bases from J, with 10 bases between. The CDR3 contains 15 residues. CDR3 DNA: TGTGCCAGCAGTGTGGGGACTTCCTCCTACAATGAGCAGTTCTTC. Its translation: CASSVGTSSYNEQFF.

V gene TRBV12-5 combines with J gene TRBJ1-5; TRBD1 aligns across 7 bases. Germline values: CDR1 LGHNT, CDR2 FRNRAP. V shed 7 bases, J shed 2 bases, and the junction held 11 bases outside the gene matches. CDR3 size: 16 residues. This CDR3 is CASAPPQGECNQPQHF. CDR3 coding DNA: TGTGCTAGTGCCCCTCCTCAGGGGGAATGCAATCAGCCCCAGCATTTT.

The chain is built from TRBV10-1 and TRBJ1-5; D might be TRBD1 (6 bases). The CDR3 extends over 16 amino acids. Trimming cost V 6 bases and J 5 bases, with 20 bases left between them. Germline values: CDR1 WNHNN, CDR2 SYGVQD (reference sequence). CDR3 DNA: TGCGCCAGCAGAATGGGGTTCAGGGGAGGGGATCAGCCCCAGCATTTT. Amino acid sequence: CASRMGFRGGDQPQHF.

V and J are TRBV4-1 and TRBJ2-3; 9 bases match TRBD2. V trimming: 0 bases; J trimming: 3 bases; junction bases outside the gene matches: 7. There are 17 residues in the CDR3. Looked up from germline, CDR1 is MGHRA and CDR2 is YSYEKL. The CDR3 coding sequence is TGCGCCAGCAGCCAAGATCAGGCTAGCGGGGCGACAGATACGCAGTATTTT. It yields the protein CASSQDQASGATDTQYF.

The CDR3 is CASRSGTGGSYEQYV. In DNA, the CDR3 is TGTGCCAGCAGATCCGGGACAGGGGGATCCTACGAGCAGTACGTC. The rearrangement joins TRBV6-5 to TRBJ2-7; 11 nucleotides agree with TRBD1. The CDR3 has 15 residues. Germline V gene sequence: CDR1 MNHEY, CDR2 SVGAGI. V dropped 6 bases and J dropped 1; count of bases not matched to a gene: 5.

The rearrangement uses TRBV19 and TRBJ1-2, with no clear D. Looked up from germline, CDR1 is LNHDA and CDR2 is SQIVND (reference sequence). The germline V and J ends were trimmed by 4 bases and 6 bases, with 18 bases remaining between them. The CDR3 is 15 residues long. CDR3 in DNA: TGTGCCAGTAGTACCCCGGGAAGACGATGGGATGGCTACACCTTC. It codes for CASSTPGRRWDGYTF.

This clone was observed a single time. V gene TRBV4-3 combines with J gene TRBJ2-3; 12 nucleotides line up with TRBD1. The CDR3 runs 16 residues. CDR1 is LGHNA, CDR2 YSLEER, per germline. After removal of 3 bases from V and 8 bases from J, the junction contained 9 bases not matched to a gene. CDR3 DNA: TGCGCCAGCAGCCATACCGGGACAGGGGGCTTCGGTACGCAGTATTTT. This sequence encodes CASSHTGTGGFGTQYF.

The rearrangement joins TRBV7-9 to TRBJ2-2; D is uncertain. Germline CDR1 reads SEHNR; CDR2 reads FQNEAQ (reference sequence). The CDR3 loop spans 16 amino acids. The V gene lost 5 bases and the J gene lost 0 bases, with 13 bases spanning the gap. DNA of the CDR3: TGTGCCAGCAGCCTTCGGCTAGTTACGAACACCGGGGAGCTGTTTTTT. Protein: CASSLRLVTNTGELFF.

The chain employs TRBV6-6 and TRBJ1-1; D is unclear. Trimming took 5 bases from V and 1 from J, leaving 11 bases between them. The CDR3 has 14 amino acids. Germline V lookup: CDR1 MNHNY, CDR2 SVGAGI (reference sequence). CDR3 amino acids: CASSGPGKNTEAFF. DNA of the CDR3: TGTGCCAGCAGTGGGCCGGGAAAGAACACTGAAGCTTTCTTT.

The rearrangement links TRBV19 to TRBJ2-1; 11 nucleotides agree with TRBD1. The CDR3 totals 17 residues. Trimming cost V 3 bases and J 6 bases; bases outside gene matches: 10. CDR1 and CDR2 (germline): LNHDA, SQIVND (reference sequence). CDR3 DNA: TGTGCCAGTAGTATTCTGCCGGGACAGGGGGAACTCAATGAGCAGTTCTTC. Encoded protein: CASSILPGQGELNEQFF.

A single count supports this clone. CDR3 coding DNA: TGTGCCACCAGCACCCGGGGACAGGGCAACAATCAGCCCCAGCATTTT. This sequence encodes CATSTRGQGNNQPQHF. V and J are TRBV15 and TRBJ1-5; 9 positions match TRBD1. The length of the CDR3 is 16 residues. Germline CDR1 reads LNHNV; CDR2 reads YYDKDF (reference sequence). V dropped 4 bases and J dropped 3; count of bases not matched to a gene: 7.

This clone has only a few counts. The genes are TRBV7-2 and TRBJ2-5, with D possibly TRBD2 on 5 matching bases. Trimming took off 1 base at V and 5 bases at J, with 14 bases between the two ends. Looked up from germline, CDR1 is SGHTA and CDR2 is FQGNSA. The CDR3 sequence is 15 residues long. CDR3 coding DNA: TGTGCCAGCAGCTTAGTTCTCGGCGGGCACGAGACCCAGTACTTC. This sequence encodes CASSLVLGGHETQYF.

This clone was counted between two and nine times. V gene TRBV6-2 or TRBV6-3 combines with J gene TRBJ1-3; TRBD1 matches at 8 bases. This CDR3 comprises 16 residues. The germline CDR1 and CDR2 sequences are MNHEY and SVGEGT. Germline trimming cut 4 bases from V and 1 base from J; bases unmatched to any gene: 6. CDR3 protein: CASSSGGTGSGNTIYF. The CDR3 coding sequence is TGTGCCAGCAGTTCCGGCGGGACAGGATCTGGAAACACCATATATTTT.

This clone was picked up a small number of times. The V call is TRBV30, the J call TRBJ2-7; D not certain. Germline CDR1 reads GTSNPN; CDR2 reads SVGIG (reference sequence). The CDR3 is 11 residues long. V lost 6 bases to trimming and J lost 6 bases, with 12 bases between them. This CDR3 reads CACPDNFEQYF. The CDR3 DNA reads TGTGCCTGCCCCGACAATTTCGAGCAGTACTTC. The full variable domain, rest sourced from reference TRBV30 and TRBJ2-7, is SQTIHQWPATLVQPVGSPLSLECTVEGTSNPNLYWYRQAAGRGLQLLFYSVGIGQISSEVPQNLSASRPQDRQFILSSKKLLLSDSGFYLCACPDNFEQYFGPGTRLTVT.

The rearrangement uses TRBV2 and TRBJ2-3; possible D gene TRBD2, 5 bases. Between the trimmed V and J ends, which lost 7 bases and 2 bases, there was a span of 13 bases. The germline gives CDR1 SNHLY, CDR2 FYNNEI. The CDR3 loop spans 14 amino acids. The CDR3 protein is CASTGSSLTDTQYF. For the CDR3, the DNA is TGTGCCAGCACAGGCTCTAGCCTCACAGATACGCAGTATTTT.

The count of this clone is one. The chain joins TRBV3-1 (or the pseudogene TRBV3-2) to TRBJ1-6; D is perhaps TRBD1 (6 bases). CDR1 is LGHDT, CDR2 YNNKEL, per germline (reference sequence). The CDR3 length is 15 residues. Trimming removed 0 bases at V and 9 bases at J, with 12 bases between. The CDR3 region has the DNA TGTGCCAGCAGCCAAGAGGGGGCTAGCAGTTCACCCCTCCACTTT. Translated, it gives CASSQEGASSSPLHF.